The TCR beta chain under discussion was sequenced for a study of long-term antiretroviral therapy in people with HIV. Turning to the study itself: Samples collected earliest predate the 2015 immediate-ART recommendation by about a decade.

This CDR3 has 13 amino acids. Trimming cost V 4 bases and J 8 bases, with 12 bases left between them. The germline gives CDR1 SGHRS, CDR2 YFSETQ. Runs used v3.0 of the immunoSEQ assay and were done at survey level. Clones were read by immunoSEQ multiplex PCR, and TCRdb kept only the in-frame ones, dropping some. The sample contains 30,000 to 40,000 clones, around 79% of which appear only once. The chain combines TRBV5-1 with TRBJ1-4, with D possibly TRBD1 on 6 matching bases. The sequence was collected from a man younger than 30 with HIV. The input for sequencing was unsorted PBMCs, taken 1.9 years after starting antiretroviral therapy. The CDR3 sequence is CASSTGQSEKLFF. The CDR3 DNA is TGCGCCAGCAGCACAGGACAGTCAGAAAAACTGTTTTTT.